A selection of T cell receptor beta chains follows, all from one sample in a study of immune characterization of retroperitoneal liposarcoma. One entry per CDR3 protein results from TCRdb running MiXCR on the PCR reads. The sample lists roughly 10,000 distinct CDR3 sequences, about 50% seen once, with around 9.3% in the top ten. The sequenced material came from tumor tissue. The receptors derive from a female donor with retroperitoneal liposarcoma. Both conserved end residues are part of each CDR3. D genes are given only for firm matches. Clone size is given for some rows only: seen once, a few or many times, or a class if the clone is expanded.

NA | NA | TRBJ2-5 | TRBV6-2/TRBV6-3 | TGTGCCAGCAGTTTCGAATTGACTAGCCAAGAGACCCAGTACTTC | CASSFELTSQETQYF
NA | NA | TRBJ2-1 | TRBV6-8 | TGTGCCAGCAGTTTAAATCTTGGACGGGGAATTGGGCAGTTCTTC | CASSLNLGRGIGQFF
NA | TRBD2 | TRBJ2-7 | TRBV6-1 | TGTGCCAGCAGCAGGACTAGCGGGGGGGCGCTTGGGTACGAGCAGTACTTC | CASSRTSGGALGYEQYF
medium-sized | TRBD1 | TRBJ2-2 | TRBV6-1 | TGTGCCAGCAGTGAACTCCACAGGGGACCCGCGAACACCGGGGAGCTGTTTTTT | CASSELHRGPANTGELFF
NA | NA | TRBJ2-1 | TRBV7-8 | TGTGCCAGCAGCTTAGGGGACAATGAGCAGTTCTTC | CASSLGDNEQFF
medium-sized | NA | TRBJ2-1 | TRBV6-1 | TGTGCCAGCAGTGAAGGGTCAGGGGCCCAAGAGACCCAGTTCTTC | CASSEGSGAQETQFF
few | TRBD2 | TRBJ2-5 | TRBV11-3 | TGTGCCAGCAGCTTAGTTGTGCGGGAGGGCCGAGAGACCCAGTACTTC | CASSLVVREGRETQYF
NA | TRBD1 | TRBJ1-1 | TRBV11-2 | TGTGCCAGCAGCCTTAACGAAGGACAGGGGGAAGCTTTCTTT | CASSLNEGQGEAFF
medium-sized | NA | TRBJ2-7 | TRBV6-1 | TGTGCCAGCAGTGAAGCTGGGGGGGGCGGCTACGAGCAGTACTTC | CASSEAGGGGYEQYF
few | TRBD2 | TRBJ2-3 | TRBV4-1 | TGCGCCAGCAGTGAAGCGGGAGGGAGCACAGATACGCAGTATTTT | CASSEAGGSTDTQYF
few | TRBD2 | TRBJ2-1 | TRBV6-1 | TGTGCCAGCAGTGAAGGGTGGGTAACTCTAGCGGGAGGTGAGCAGTTCTTC | CASSEGWVTLAGGEQFF
NA | TRBD2 | TRBJ2-1 | TRBV7-9 | TGTGCCAGCAGCTTAGGGTGGACTAGCGATTCCTACAATGAGCAGTTCTTC | CASSLGWTSDSYNEQFF
NA | NA | TRBJ2-3 | TRBV27 | TGTGCCAGCAGTTTACGACTCACAGATACGCAGTATTTT | CASSLRLTDTQYF
NA | NA | TRBJ1-6 | TRBV6-1 | TGTGCCAGCAGTGACGGACCCCCACGGGATTCACCCCTCCACTTT | CASSDGPPRDSPLHF
NA | NA | TRBJ2-2 | TRBV4-1 | TGCGCCAGCAGCCAAGTTGATATGGGATTCACCGGGGAGCTGTTTTTT | CASSQVDMGFTGELFF
few | TRBD2 | TRBJ2-1 | TRBV6-1 | TGTGCCAGCAGTTCCGAGCGGGGGGGTCTTGGGAATGAGCAGTTCTTC | CASSSERGGLGNEQFF
medium-sized | NA | TRBJ2-7 | TRBV6-1 | TGTGCCAGCAGTCACCGGGACGGGGACTACGAGCAGTACTTC | CASSHRDGDYEQYF
NA | TRBD1 | TRBJ2-7 | TRBV27 | TGTGCCAGCAGTTTAAGAGGTTGGGGACAGGGAATATCCGAGCAGTACTTC | CASSLRGWGQGISEQYF
medium-sized | NA | TRBJ2-3 | TRBV11-3 | TGTGCCAGCAGCTTCGGGGGTGACACAGATACGCAGTATTTT | CASSFGGDTDTQYF
few | TRBD2 | TRBJ2-3 | TRBV6-1 | TGTGCCAGCAGTTCCACCGGACTAGCGGGGGGGCGACGCACAGATACGCAGTATTTT | CASSSTGLAGGRRTDTQYF
medium-sized | NA | TRBJ2-3 | TRBV6-1 | TGTGCCAGCAGGAGGAGTGATACGCAGTATTTT | CASRRSDTQYF
NA | NA | TRBJ2-7 | TRBV6-1 | TGTGCCAGCAGAACAACCGGTTCTTCTCCCTCCGAGCAGTACTTC | CASRTTGSSPSEQYF
NA | NA | TRBJ1-1 | TRBV12-3/TRBV12-4 | TGTGCCAGCAGTAAATACTACGGACGGGGCGGTAGCACTGAAGCTTTCTTT | CASSKYYGRGGSTEAFF
few | TRBD2 | TRBJ2-3 | TRBV7-2 | TGTGCCAGCAGCTTAGCCCCAGCGGGGGGGCCAGATACGCAGTATTTT | CASSLAPAGGPDTQYF
NA | TRBD2 | TRBJ2-7 | TRBV6-1 | TGTGCCAGCAGCCGAGGACTAGCGGGGAGCTCCTACGAGCAGTACTTC | CASSRGLAGSSYEQYF
few | TRBD2 | TRBJ2-1 | TRBV11-1 | TGTGCCAGCAGCTTAAATGGGCTAGCGGGAGCCCAGTTCTTC | CASSLNGLAGAQFF
NA | NA | TRBJ2-3 | TRBV12-3/TRBV12-4 | TGTGCCAGCAGTTTAGGTCCGTTTGTGGATACGCAGTATTTT | CASSLGPFVDTQYF
NA | NA | TRBJ2-1 | TRBV6-1 | TGTGCCAGCAGTGAAGCTACCTTCTGGAGTGAGCAGTTCTTC | CASSEATFWSEQFF
once | TRBD2 | TRBJ2-7 | TRBV10-2 | TGCGCCAGCAGTGAGTGGCGGGGGGACGAGCAGTACTTC | CASSEWRGDEQYF
few | TRBD2 | TRBJ2-5 | TRBV12-3/TRBV12-4 | TGTGCCAGCACCATCGGGGGGTCCGGGGTCCGGGAGACCCAGTACTTC | CASTIGGSGVRETQYF
NA | NA | TRBJ1-3 | TRBV27 | TGTGCCAGCAGTACAGGGCCCTCTGGAAACACCATATATTTT | CASSTGPSGNTIYF
NA | NA | TRBJ1-2 | TRBV6-2/TRBV6-3 | TGTGCCAGCAGTGAAGAGGCAGGGCACTATGGCTACACCTTC | CASSEEAGHYGYTF
NA | TRBD2 | TRBJ2-1 | TRBV6-1 | TGTGCCACCCTAGCGGGAGAAGGGAATGAGCAGTTCTTC | CATLAGEGNEQFF
NA | TRBD1 | TRBJ1-1 | TRBV25-1 | TGTGCCAGCAGTGAATTTGCACAAATAAAGGGACAGGGAAAGACTGAAGCTTTCTTT | CASSEFAQIKGQGKTEAFF
NA | NA | TRBJ2-5 | TRBV6-1 | TGTGCCAGCAGTGCGGGGCTACTCGGGGAGACCCAGTACTTC | CASSAGLLGETQYF
NA | NA | TRBJ2-3 | TRBV10-1 | TGCGCCAGCAGTGAAAGCGCTCGTAGCACAGATACGCAGTATTTT | CASSESARSTDTQYF
NA | NA | TRBJ2-1 | TRBV6-6 | TGTGCCGGCAGCTCCCCGGGGGGCAGCTACAATGAGCAGTTCTTC | CAGSSPGGSYNEQFF
NA | NA | TRBJ2-7 | TRBV6-1 | TGTGCCAGCAGTTATTTACAGGGTCTAGGGCAGTACTTC | CASSYLQGLGQYF
NA | NA | TRBJ2-7 | TRBV6-5 | TGTGCCAGCAGTTACAAGGGCCTCTACGAGCAGTACTTC | CASSYKGLYEQYF
NA | NA | TRBJ1-1 | TRBV6-1 | TGTGCCAGCAGTGAATGGACGGAGCGCACTGAAGCTTTCTTT | CASSEWTERTEAFF
NA | NA | TRBJ2-2 | TRBV7-2 | TGTGCCAGCAGCTTAACGGGACATCCGAACACCGGGGAGCTGTTTTTT | CASSLTGHPNTGELFF
NA | NA | TRBJ1-2 | TRBV6-2/TRBV6-3 | TGTGCCAGCAGTTCGGGGGGGCGTTTTGGCTACACCTTC | CASSSGGRFGYTF
few | NA | TRBJ2-7 | TRBV6-5 | TGTGCCAGCAGTTACGGAGTCGAGGCAGGGGTGGGCGAGCAGTACTTC | CASSYGVEAGVGEQYF
NA | NA | TRBJ2-1 | TRBV12-3/TRBV12-4 | TGTGCCAGCCGCCTTTTGTCCGGGAGCTACAATGAGCAGTTCTTC | CASRLLSGSYNEQFF
medium-sized | TRBD2 | TRBJ2-7 | TRBV6-1 | TGTGCCAGCGCTGGTGGGGCGGGAGTTCAGGAGCAGTACTTC | CASAGGAGVQEQYF
NA | NA | TRBJ2-5 | TRBV12-3/TRBV12-4 | TGTGCCAGCACCCAAACAGACGGCGTGACCCAGTACTTC | CASTQTDGVTQYF
NA | NA | TRBJ2-7 | TRBV6-1 | TGTGCCACCCGCCGCCAGATCTACGAGCAGTACTTC | CATRRQIYEQYF
NA | NA | TRBJ2-1 | TRBV6-1 | TGTGCCAGCAGTGAAGGTGGCAGGTACGAGCAGTTCTTC | CASSEGGRYEQFF
NA | TRBD2 | TRBJ2-1 | TRBV10-1 | TGCGCCAGCAGTTTAGCCGGGACTAGCGGTTACAATGAGCAGTTCTTC | CASSLAGTSGYNEQFF
few | NA | TRBJ2-1 | TRBV6-8 | TGTGCCAGCAGTTATGGTCCGGGGTTCGGTGAGCAGTTCTTC | CASSYGPGFGEQFF
once | NA | TRBJ2-1 | TRBV6-1 | TGTGCCAGCAGTGAACAGGCAGGGCATGAGCAGTTCTTC | CASSEQAGHEQFF
few | NA | TRBJ2-1 | TRBV6-1 | TGTGCCAGCAGTCACGATGGAGAGACCCAGTTCTTC | CASSHDGETQFF
NA | TRBD2 | TRBJ2-7 | TRBV6-1 | TGTGCCAGCAAGATAGCGGGACGCCCCTTATACGAGCAGTACTTC | CASKIAGRPLYEQYF
few | NA | TRBJ2-4 | TRBV10-3 | TGTGCCATCAGTGAGTCCCCCGCGAACATTCAGTACTTC | CAISESPANIQYF
NA | TRBD1 | TRBJ1-1 | TRBV6-8 | TGTGCCAGCGCCCAGGGGGTCACTGAAGCTTTCTTT | CASAQGVTEAFF
NA | NA | TRBJ2-1 | TRBV11-2 | TGTGCCAGCAGCTTCGACGGGGCCGACAATGAGCAGTTCTTC | CASSFDGADNEQFF
few | NA | TRBJ1-1 | TRBV6-1 | TGTGCCAGCTTTTCCCGAGGGGGAAACACTGAAGCTTTCTTT | CASFSRGGNTEAFF